These 11 T cell receptor beta chains were all obtained from the same sample, sequenced in a study of shared clonotypes between healthy human individuals. Assay used: immunoSEQ multiplex PCR; TCRdb lists only in-frame clones, some missing. The sample includes millions of clones, 85% to 95% of them seen just once. Specimen: naive CD4+ T cells sorted from blood. The subset denotes: CD45RA+ positively selected. The receptors originated from a man in his late teens or twenties in good health.

The rearrangement joins TRBV10-2 to TRBJ2-3; D unresolved. The ends were cut back, 2 bases at V and 9 bases at J, with 9 bases in the middle. The CDR3 is 12 residues long. Germline lookup yields CDR1 WSHSY and CDR2 SAAADI. CDR3 protein: CASSERAGTQYF. CDR3 nucleotide sequence: TGCGCCAGCAGTGAGAGGGCCGGCACGCAGTATTTT.

The chain employs TRBV15 and TRBJ1-6; no definite D call. The V end lost 8 bases, the J end lost 2 bases, and 4 bases lay between the germline ends. CDR3 size: 12 residues. From germline, CDR1 is LNHNV and CDR2 YYDKDF (reference sequence). CDR3 DNA sequence: TGTGCCACCGGGACCTATAATTCACCCCTCCACTTT. It yields the protein CATGTYNSPLHF.

The chain carries TRBV5-1 and TRBJ2-1; TRBD2 agrees at 7 bases. Germline V gives CDR1 SGHRS, CDR2 YFSETQ. With 4 bases clipped from V and 10 bases from J, the junction kept 11 bases outside the gene matches. The CDR3 totals 14 residues. CDR3: CASSDVALAFEQFF. The CDR3 DNA reads TGCGCCAGCAGCGACGTGGCACTAGCGTTCGAGCAGTTCTTC.

The chain uses TRBV29-1 and TRBJ2-1; maybe TRBD2 (6 bases). The CDR3 consists of 15 residues. Germline V gene lookup returns CDR1 SQVTM and CDR2 ANQGSEA. V was cut by 2 bases and J by 3 bases, with 14 bases left in between. As DNA, the CDR3 is TGCAGCGTTGAAAGGCTAGCGAATAACTACAATGAGCAGTTCTTC. Translation: CSVERLANNYNEQFF.

This chain joins TRBV10-1 and TRBJ2-2, with no clear D. This CDR3 is built from 13 residues. V was trimmed by 4 bases and J by 6 bases, leaving 9 bases between them. Per germline, CDR1 WNHNN and CDR2 SYGVQD (reference sequence). The CDR3 DNA sequence: TGCGCCAGCAGTGCGTGGGTCTCCGGGGAGCTGTTTTTT. Its protein is CASSAWVSGELFF.

Of note for this clone: Being one base from a much bigger clone, this may be a read error. The V and J genes are TRBV5-6 and TRBJ2-7; D is unresolved. The CDR3 totals 11 residues. With 4 bases removed from V and 0 bases from J, the gap between germline ends came to 2 bases. CDR1 is SGHDT, CDR2 YYEEEE, per germline. CDR3 in amino acids: CASSDSYEQYF. The DNA of the CDR3 is TGTGCCAGCAGCGACTCCTACGAGCAGTACTTC.

The CDR3 DNA is TGTGCCAGCAGCCCCGGGGCTAGCAATCAGCCCCAGCATTTT. As protein: CASSPGASNQPQHF. The J gene is TRBJ1-5, the V gene TRBV2, with a weak D call TRBD1 (5 bases). Germline lookup yields CDR1 SNHLY and CDR2 FYNNEI. The V gene lost 6 bases and the J gene lost 0 bases, with 9 bases spanning the gap. This CDR3 is 14 amino acids long.

V gene TRBV11-2 combines with J gene TRBJ1-2, with a tentative D call TRBD1 (5 bases). Trimming shortened V by 5 bases and J by 4 bases, and 11 bases separated the two germline ends. This CDR3 is 13 amino acids long. Germline CDR1 SGHAT, CDR2 FQNNGV. The CDR3 loop reads CASSGGRVYGYTF. In DNA form, the CDR3 reads TGTGCCAGCAGCGGGGGGAGGGTCTATGGCTACACCTTC.

The chain carries TRBV4-3 and TRBJ2-2, with a tentative D call TRBD1 (6 bases). Trimming took 4 bases from V and 4 from J, leaving 13 bases between them. CDR3 length equals 15 residues. Looked up from germline, CDR1 is LGHNA and CDR2 is YSLEER. The CDR3 nucleotides read TGCGCCAGCAGCCCCTACAGGGCGGGCACCGGGGAGCTGTTTTTT. Its translation is CASSPYRAGTGELFF.

The chain has TRBV6-5 and TRBJ2-4; perhaps D is TRBD1 or TRBD2 (6 bases each). The germline V gene encodes CDR1 MNHEY and CDR2 SVGAGI. Trimming removed 5 bases at V and 9 bases at J, with 11 bases between. The CDR3 runs 12 residues. CDR3: CASSRTAGIQYF. The CDR3 nucleotides read TGTGCCAGCAGTAGGACAGCGGGCATTCAGTACTTC.

The rearrangement joins TRBV25-1 to TRBJ2-7; D possibly corresponds to TRBD2 (6 bases). The CDR3 sequence is 15 residues long. With 6 bases removed from V and 0 bases from J, the gap between germline ends came to 15 bases. CDR1 is MGHDK and CDR2 is SYGVNS in the germline V gene. Here the CDR3 reads CASSPAGTLSYEQYF. CDR3 in DNA: TGTGCCAGCAGCCCGGCCGGGACTCTCTCCTACGAGCAGTACTTC.